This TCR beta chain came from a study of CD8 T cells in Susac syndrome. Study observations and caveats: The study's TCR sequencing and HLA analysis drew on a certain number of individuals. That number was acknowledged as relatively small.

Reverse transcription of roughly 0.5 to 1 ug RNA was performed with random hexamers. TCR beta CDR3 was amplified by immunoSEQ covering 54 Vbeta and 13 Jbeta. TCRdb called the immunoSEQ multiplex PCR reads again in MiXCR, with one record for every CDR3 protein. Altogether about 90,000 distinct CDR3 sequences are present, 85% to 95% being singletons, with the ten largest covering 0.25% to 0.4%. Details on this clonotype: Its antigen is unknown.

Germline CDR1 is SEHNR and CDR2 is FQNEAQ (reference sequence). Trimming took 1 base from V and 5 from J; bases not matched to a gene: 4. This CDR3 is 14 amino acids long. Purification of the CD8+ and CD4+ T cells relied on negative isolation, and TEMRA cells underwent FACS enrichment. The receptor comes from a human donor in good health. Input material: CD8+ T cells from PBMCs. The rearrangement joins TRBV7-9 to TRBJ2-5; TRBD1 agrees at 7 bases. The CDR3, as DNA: TGTGCCAGCAGCTTAGAGGGGGCCGTGGAGACCCAGTACTTC. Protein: CASSLEGAVETQYF.